The rows below give T cell receptor beta chains drawn from one sample of a study of human T cells and chemical hapten exposure. TCRdb re-analysed the RACE reads in MiXCR, keeping a single row per CDR3 protein. The profile shows around 47,000 distinct CDR3 sequences, about 3.7% of them singletons. Sequencing was done on a sample of whole blood. The origin of the receptors is a human donor in good health. Some clones in this sample may be carry-over from other donors' samples. The CDR3 runs from the conserved cysteine through the conserved F or W. A D gene is named only where the DNA matches it firmly. The size field is filled for only some rows; it gives once, few, many or a size class.

NA,TRBJ1-2,many,TRBV5-6,TGTGCCAGCAGCTTGGTTCGGGGAAATAACTATGGCTACACCTTC,CASSLVRGNNYGYTF
NA,TRBJ1-1,few,TRBV12-3/TRBV12-4,TGTGCCAGCAGTTACTCCCCGGGTGGGACCGCGGCTTTCTTT,CASSYSPGGTAAFF
NA,TRBJ1-5,NA,TRBV9,TGTGTCAGCAGCGGAGGGTCCTCTGGAGCGGAGCAGCCCCAGCATTTT,CVSSGGSSGAEQPQHF
NA,TRBJ1-1,once,TRBV6-5,TGTGCCAGCAAGATAATTTCAGGGGTAGCTTTCTTT,CASKIISGVAFF
NA,TRBJ1-2,many,TRBV30,TGTGCCTGGAGTGGGGAAATTGGGAAAAATAACTATGGCTACACCTTC,CAWSGEIGKNNYGYTF
TRBD1,TRBJ1-1,few,TRBV20-1,TGCAGTGCTACCGGGTTCAGGACAGGCACTGAAGCTTTCTTT,CSATGFRTGTEAFF
NA,TRBJ1-5,many,TRBV20-1,TGCAGTGCTAGAGATCTAGGTAGCAATCAGCCCCAGCATTTT,CSARDLGSNQPQHF
NA,TRBJ2-1,many,TRBV6-1,TGTGCCAGCAGTGAAGCAAACTACAATGAGCAGTTCTTC,CASSEANYNEQFF
NA,TRBJ1-6,NA,TRBV7-8,TGTGCCAGCAGCTTAGAATTAGCAGAACCCTCGGCCCTCCACTTT,CASSLELAEPSALHF
NA,TRBJ2-7,many,TRBV5-1,TGCGCCAGCAGCTTGGTGGGCAGCTCCTACGAGCAGTACTTC,CASSLVGSSYEQYF
TRBD1,TRBJ1-5,NA,TRBV20-1,TGCAGTGCTAGATCCGACAGGGGAAATCAGCCCCAGCATTTT,CSARSDRGNQPQHF
NA,TRBJ1-1,many,TRBV4-1,TGCGCCAGCAGCCAAGATAGAATAGGGGCCCCCCGTAGGGGCACTGAAGCTTTCTTT,CASSQDRIGAPRRGTEAFF
NA,TRBJ2-7,many,TRBV4-1,TGCGCCAGCAGCCTAGAAGTTGTTAGCAGCTACGAGCAGTACTTC,CASSLEVVSSYEQYF
TRBD2,TRBJ2-7,NA,TRBV7-3,TGTGCCAGCAGCTTAGAAGCGGGAGGGGGGTACGAGCAGTACTTC,CASSLEAGGGYEQYF
NA,TRBJ1-5,NA,TRBV6-5,TGTGCCAGCAGCAACGGGGCTACGGGGCAGCCCCAGCATTTT,CASSNGATGQPQHF
TRBD2,TRBJ2-1,many,TRBV20-1,TGCAGTGCTAGAGATCTCGGTGCGACTAGCGGGCAAGAGAGCTCCTACAATGAGCAGTTCTTC,CSARDLGATSGQESSYNEQFF
TRBD2,TRBJ2-3,few,TRBV5-1,TGCGCCAGCAGCTTGGGGAGCGGGGCAGCCCCAGATACGCAGTATTTT,CASSLGSGAAPDTQYF
TRBD2,TRBJ2-2,many,TRBV18,TGTGCCAGCTCAGCTCTAGCGGGAGGACCCTTGACCGGGGAGCTGTTTTTT,CASSALAGGPLTGELFF
NA,TRBJ2-3,many,TRBV3-1,TGTGCCAGCAGCCAAGATCCCAGGGGCACAGATACGCAGTATTTT,CASSQDPRGTDTQYF
NA,TRBJ2-3,many,TRBV29-1,TGCAGCGTTGCTCCGGGCGATACGCAGTATTTT,CSVAPGDTQYF
NA,TRBJ1-1,few,TRBV4-1,TGCGCCAGCAGCCCCACCCCGAATGCACCGAACACTGAAGCTTTCTTT,CASSPTPNAPNTEAFF
NA,TRBJ2-3,many,TRBV6-4,TGTGCCAGTCCAGCATCGGGCCCAGATACGCAGTATTTT,CASPASGPDTQYF
NA,TRBJ2-7,many,TRBV28,TGTGCCAGCAGTTTTCCCAGCAACACCTACGAGCAGTACTTC,CASSFPSNTYEQYF
TRBD1,TRBJ1-6,many,TRBV27,TGTGCCAGCAGTTTAGGGACAGCTAATAATTCACCCCTCCACTTT,CASSLGTANNSPLHF
TRBD2,TRBJ2-5,many,TRBV24-1,TGTGCCACCAGTGATCGAGCGGGAGCCTTCGAGACCCAGTACTTC,CATSDRAGAFETQYF
NA,TRBJ1-6,many,TRBV4-1,TGCGCCAGCAGCCAAACTGAGAGCTCCTATAATTCACCCCTCCACTTT,CASSQTESSYNSPLHF
NA,TRBJ1-1,few,TRBV19,TGTGCCATCCCAGGGAACACTGAAGCTTTCTTT,CAIPGNTEAFF
TRBD1,TRBJ2-2,NA,TRBV5-6,TGTGCCAGCAGCGCACCCCTGAGGGGGACAGGGCCCACTCACACCGGGGAGCTGTTTTTT,CASSAPLRGTGPTHTGELFF
NA,TRBJ2-3,many,TRBV7-8,TGTGCCAGCAGTTCCACGCGGGTTAGCACAGATACGCAGTATTTT,CASSSTRVSTDTQYF
NA,TRBJ2-2,NA,TRBV7-3,TGTGCCAGCAGCTTGTTTGGGAGCCTCACCGGGGAGCTGTTTTTT,CASSLFGSLTGELFF
NA,TRBJ1-2,many,TRBV28,TGTGCCAGCAGTTTAAGACAGACCTATGGCTACACCTTC,CASSLRQTYGYTF
TRBD1,TRBJ2-7,many,TRBV28,TGTGCCAGCAGTGGGGGCCGGGACAGCTCCTACGAGCAGTACTTC,CASSGGRDSSYEQYF
NA,TRBJ1-1,few,TRBV9,TGTGCCAGCAGCGTACCCGGGAACACTGAAGCTTTCTTT,CASSVPGNTEAFF
TRBD1,TRBJ2-5,many,TRBV7-2,TGTGCCAGCAGCGCGAGTTTGGGACAGGGAGAGAAGACCCAGTACTTC,CASSASLGQGEKTQYF
NA,TRBJ2-1,many,TRBV9,TGTGCCAGCAGCGTATATGGGGGGTACAATGAGCAGTTCTTC,CASSVYGGYNEQFF